This record concerns one TCR beta chain sequence. This sample is drawn from a study of blood T cell repertoires in COVID-19. The overall study: From T cells, B-cell-depleted T cells, or PBMCs came the material, which was cDNA or gDNA.

Study members were between roughly 18 and 100 years old and lived in 24 US regions. Cohorts were assigned according to the clinical history that participants reported. After removal of 3 bases from V and 4 bases from J, the junction contained 5 bases not matched to a gene. Germline assignment: CDR1 ENHRY and CDR2 SYGVKD. This CDR3 is built from 15 residues. Source study methods: From reference gene primer amplification, estimates of nucleated cell counts were derived. The method was immunoSEQ multiplex PCR; TCRdb's version includes in-frame clones alone and lacks a portion of them. V, J and clone size reflect that table, while D and trimming were determined from the DNA. This sample has 300,000 to 350,000 clones; 85% to 90% occur once, and the top ten carry roughly 10%.

What was sequenced was PBMCs or T cells enriched from blood (not recorded which). The sequence was obtained from a woman aged 30 to 39 who had recovered from COVID-19. The gene calls are TRBV10-3 and TRBJ2-1; 8 nucleotides match TRBD2. CDR3 loop: CAISEGSGAYNEQFF. The CDR3 region has the DNA TGTGCCATCAGTGAAGGTAGCGGGGCTTACAATGAGCAGTTCTTC.